The TCR beta chain under discussion was sequenced for a study of PD-1 blockade in classical Hodgkin lymphoma. Study-wide findings and caveats: CD4+ TCR diversity, unlike CD8+, rose significantly by C4D1. For complete responders, baseline diversity was comparable to that of newly diagnosed patients. Healthy donors reportedly exceeded newly diagnosed patients in baseline TCR diversity.

Produced via immunoSEQ multiplex PCR; TCRdb's table is partial and in-frame only. Altogether roughly 30,000 clones are present, roughly 71% being singletons, with the ten largest covering about 26%. This clone was picked up a small number of times. Its antigen is undetermined. In germline, CDR1 is MNHEY, CDR2 SMNVEV (reference sequence). The CDR3 is 16 residues long. Trimming pared 4 bases from V and 6 bases from J, leaving 20 bases between. All the patients suffered relapse after autologous stem cell transplantation, and brentuximab vedotin exposure differed. Complete response, partial response or progressive disease was each patient's best response.

The rearrangement uses TRBV27 and TRBJ2-3; D gene uncertain. This TCR came from a human donor with classical Hodgkin lymphoma. Sample: peripheral blood mononuclear cells (PBMCs), taken before the second cycle of nivolumab. The chain's CDR3 is CASSSPSGFALDTQYF. The CDR3 DNA reads TGTGCCAGCAGTTCGCCGTCCGGGTTTGCCTTGGATACGCAGTATTTT.